This T cell receptor (beta chain) was sequenced in a study of blood T cell repertoires in COVID-19. As for the study in general: T cells, B-cell-depleted T cells, or PBMCs provided the cDNA or gDNA that served as material.

Produced via immunoSEQ multiplex PCR; TCRdb's table is partial and in-frame only. The data contain tens of thousands of clones, 85% to 90% of them singletons. The receptor was derived from a woman aged 55 to 70 with COVID-19, enrolled during active disease. The sequenced sample consisted of peripheral blood.

The chain's CDR3 is CASRAYRENSPLHF. CDR3 nucleotide sequence: TGTGCCAGTAGGGCCTACAGGGAGAATTCACCCCTCCACTTT. The genes are TRBV19 and TRBJ1-6; tentative D call: TRBD1 (6 bases). V lost 6 bases and J 7 bases, leaving 13 bases between the germline ends. Per the germline V gene, CDR1 is LNHDA and CDR2 is SQIVND (reference sequence). This CDR3 spans 14 amino acids.